The 8 T cell receptor beta chains listed next were all sequenced from one sample in a study of identical twins (dated by TCRdb to about 2016). Libraries came from 5' RACE. The sample was run on an Illumina HiSeq 2000. The public reads were reanalyzed by TCRdb: fastp trimming at Q25, MiXCR alignment, in-frame beta chains only. Every CDR3 protein is listed once, alongside the most common genes and DNA of its rows. This sample comprises some 1,600,000 distinct CDR3 sequences, about 32% of them detected only once. The ten most abundant clones make up approximately 0.29% of the sample. The specimen sequenced was cord blood. These receptors came from a newborn girl in good health.

The V call is TRBV12-3 or TRBV12-4, the J call TRBJ2-7, with D possibly TRBD1 on 6 matching bases. The CDR3 length is 16 residues. Trimming removed 7 bases from V and 2 bases from J, with 21 bases in between. CDR3 in DNA: TGTGCCAGCACCCCAAGTTCCAGGGGCCTTACCTACGAGCAGTACTTC. It is translated as CASTPSSRGLTYEQYF.

The genes are TRBV12-3 or TRBV12-4 and TRBJ2-6; D is possibly TRBD2 (6 bases). Deletions cut 4 bases from V and 1 base from J, with 17 bases between. The CDR3 sequence is 18 residues long. In DNA, the CDR3 is TGTGCCAGCAGTTGGAGGGGAATCGGCTTTTCTGGGGCCAACGTCCTGACTTTC. Its translation: CASSWRGIGFSGANVLTF.

This chain connects TRBV5-1 to TRBJ2-5; D is perhaps TRBD1 (5 bases). Trimming cost V 4 bases and J 0 bases, with 19 bases left between them. CDR3 size: 17 residues. Germline V gene lookup returns CDR1 SGHRS and CDR2 YFSETQ. In DNA, the CDR3 is TGCGCCAGCAGCCTGGGCCTCAAGTCAGGGTACCAAGAGACCCAGTACTTC. It specifies CASSLGLKSGYQETQYF. Variable domain in full (rest from reference TRBV5-1 and TRBJ2-5): KAGVTQTPRYLIKTRGQQVTLSCSPISGHRSVSWYQQTPGQGLQFLFEYFSETQRNKGNFPGRFSGRQFSNSRSEMNVSTLELGDSALYLCASSLGLKSGYQETQYFGPGTRLLVL.

The V and J genes are TRBV20-1 and TRBJ2-7, with a weak D call TRBD2 (6 bases). CDR3 size: 14 residues. Germline V gives CDR1 DFQATT, CDR2 SNEGSKA (reference sequence). Trimming removed 3 bases from V and 2 bases from J, with 14 bases in between. CDR3 loop: CSARGGTTPYEQYF. The CDR3 DNA reads TGCAGTGCTAGGGGAGGTACGACACCCTACGAGCAGTACTTC.

This clonotype turned up a few times. The chain carries TRBV27 and TRBJ1-2; the match to TRBD1 covers 9 bases. V lost 6 bases to trimming and J lost 7 bases; unmatched junction nucleotides: 9. The CDR3 length is 14 residues. CDR1 MNHEY and CDR2 SMNVEV come from the germline V gene (reference sequence). The CDR3 here is CASRLDRGIGGYTF. DNA for the CDR3: TGTGCCAGCAGGCTGGACAGGGGAATTGGTGGCTACACCTTC.

The V call is TRBV2, the J call TRBJ2-2, with D uncertain. This CDR3 has 15 amino acids. V was trimmed by 2 bases and J by 0 bases, leaving 7 bases between them. Germline V gene lookup returns CDR1 SNHLY and CDR2 FYNNEI. DNA for the CDR3: TGTGCCAGCAGTGAATGGGTTACGAACACCGGGGAGCTGTTTTTT. It translates to CASSEWVTNTGELFF.

The genes are TRBV28 and TRBJ2-1; D unclear. This CDR3 has 14 residues. Trimming shortened V by 5 bases and J by 2 bases, and 10 bases separated the two germline ends. The germline V gene encodes CDR1 MDHEN and CDR2 SYDVKM. CDR3 DNA sequence: TGTGCCAGCAGTGGGCCGTTTGCCTACAATGAGCAGTTCTTC. Translating gives CASSGPFAYNEQFF.

This clonotype came up many times. The rearrangement uses TRBV2 and TRBJ2-7, with 10 bases that match TRBD1. Per germline, CDR1 SNHLY and CDR2 FYNNEI. There are 13 residues in the CDR3. V shed 6 bases, J shed 3 bases, and the junction held 2 bases outside the gene matches. CDR3 nucleotide sequence: TGTGCCAGCAGAGGGACAGGGGACTACGAGCAGTACTTC. It specifies CASRGTGDYEQYF.